The 8 T cell receptor beta chains presented below share a single source sample, sequenced in a study of OX40 agonist ivuxolimab in advanced cancers. This table comes from immunoSEQ multiplex PCR, and its TCRdb copy is limited to in-frame clones, with some not included. Of about 28,000 clones in the sample, approximately 90% were seen once. The input for sequencing was CD4+ or CD8+ T cells sorted from blood, taken in a trial of the OX40 agonist ivuxolimab. Receptors originate from an adult with an advanced solid tumor such as melanoma, head and neck, liver or kidney cancer.

The V call is TRBV7-2, the J call TRBJ2-7; TRBD2 aligns across 7 bases. V lost 2 bases and J lost 1; bases outside the gene matches: 5. Per germline, CDR1 SGHTA and CDR2 FQGNSA. The CDR3 contains 15 residues. The CDR3 loop reads CASSLHGLESYEQYF. The CDR3 nucleotides are TGTGCCAGCAGCTTACACGGACTAGAGTCCTACGAGCAGTACTTC.

The V call is TRBV7-3, the J call TRBJ1-3, with a tentative D call TRBD1 (5 bases). There are 16 residues in the CDR3. Trimming took 5 bases from V and 0 from J, leaving 14 bases between them. Germline V gives CDR1 SGHTA, CDR2 FQGTGA. DNA for the CDR3: TGTGCCAGCAGCCAAACGACGGGGGGCTCTGGAAACACCATATATTTT. This encodes CASSQTTGGSGNTIYF.

The V gene is TRBV14, the J gene TRBJ2-3; 8 bases are shared with TRBD2. This CDR3 contains 15 residues. The trim removed 1 base at V and 6 bases at J, leaving 6 bases unmatched. Germline V gene lookup returns CDR1 SGHDN and CDR2 FVKESK. CDR3 in DNA: TGTGCCAGCAGCCAAGGGACTAGCAGGTCGGATACGCAGTATTTT. This codes for CASSQGTSRSDTQYF.

Judged by abundance, this clone is medium-sized (0.01 to 0.1%). This sequence joins TRBV11-3 and TRBJ1-2; D gene uncertain. This CDR3 spans 14 amino acids. With 4 bases removed from V and 4 bases from J, the gap between germline ends came to 13 bases. Germline V gene lookup returns CDR1 SGHNT and CDR2 YENEEA. CDR3 coding DNA: TGTGCCAGCAGCTCGAGCCCGGTGGGCTATGGCTACACCTTC. Its translation: CASSSSPVGYGYTF.

The V gene is TRBV7-2, the J gene TRBJ1-5; no clear D gene. The V gene's germline CDR1 is SGHTA and CDR2 FQGNSA. The CDR3 has 11 residues. The V end lost 1 base, the J end lost 11 bases, and 6 bases lay between the germline ends. The CDR3 loop reads CASSLGGSQHF. The CDR3 nucleotides are TGTGCCAGCAGCTTAGGCGGTTCCCAGCATTTT.

The J gene is TRBJ2-7, the V gene TRBV5-6, with D perhaps TRBD1 (5 bases). The ends were cut back, 0 bases at V and 2 bases at J, with 9 bases in the middle. Germline V gene sequence: CDR1 SGHDT, CDR2 YYEEEE. The CDR3 is 14 residues long. CDR3 coding DNA: TGTGCCAGCAGCTTGGTACAGGCCACCTACGAGCAGTACTTC. As protein: CASSLVQATYEQYF.

The rearrangement links TRBV18 to TRBJ2-1; 9 positions match TRBD2. J gave up 2 bases and V 3 bases, and 5 bases lay outside the gene matches. In germline, CDR1 is KGHSH, CDR2 LQKENI. CDR3 size: 16 residues. CDR3 amino acids: CASSPVAGVAYNEQFF. CDR3 sequence (DNA): TGTGCCAGCTCACCCGTAGCGGGAGTCGCCTACAATGAGCAGTTCTTC.

The chain has TRBV13 and TRBJ2-1, with 8 bases matching TRBD1. Looked up from germline, CDR1 is PRHDT and CDR2 is FYEKMQ (reference sequence). V was clipped by 1 base and J by 11 bases; unmatched bases: 7. The CDR3 length is 14 residues. In DNA, the CDR3 is TGTGCCAGCAGCTTAGTGTCGCAGGGGGCGAAGCAGTTCTTC. Translating gives CASSLVSQGAKQFF.